Following are 22 T cell receptor beta chains from one sample sequenced in a study of shared clonotypes between healthy human individuals. The data were produced by immunoSEQ multiplex PCR, yet TCRdb's version contains in-frame clones alone and is incomplete. The sample lists fewer than 2.5 million clones, approximately 94% occurring once. The sequenced material came from naive CD4+ T cells from PBMCs. The subset here: CD45RA+ positively selected. The origin of the receptors is a man between 18 and 35 years old in good health. Some clones in this sample may be carry-over from other donors' samples.

The chain couples TRBV5-1 to TRBJ2-1; TRBD1 matches at 9 bases. CDR1 and CDR2 from the germline V gene are SGHRS and YFSETQ. Trimming at V came to 4 bases and at J to 4 bases, leaving 9 bases not matched to a gene. The CDR3 has 16 amino acids. Here the CDR3 DNA reads TGCGCCAGCAGCCCGACCTCGGGACAGGGTTACAATGAGCAGTTCTTC. Translated: CASSPTSGQGYNEQFF.

The CDR3 nucleotides are TGTGCCAGCAGTAACGGACAGGTCGGTGAGCAGTTCTTC. This sequence encodes CASSNGQVGEQFF. This chain links TRBV6-6 with TRBJ2-1; 7 bases agree with TRBD1. Losses at the gene ends were 5 bases for V and 9 bases for J; bases not matched to a gene: 7. CDR1 is MNHNY, CDR2 SVGAGI, per germline (reference sequence). There are 13 residues in the CDR3.

The V call is TRBV11-2, the J call TRBJ2-7; no firm D call. Trimming removed 0 bases from V and 3 bases from J, with 15 bases in between. Germline loops: CDR1 SGHAT, CDR2 FQNNGV. This CDR3 contains 16 residues. In DNA, the CDR3 is TGTGCCAGCAGCTTAGATCCATGGGGTTATGACTACGAGCAGTACTTC. Translation: CASSLDPWGYDYEQYF. Complete variable domain (other parts from reference TRBV11-2 and TRBJ2-7): EAGVAQSPRYKIIEKRQSVAFWCNPISGHATLYWYQQILGQGPKLLIQFQNNGVVDDSQLPKDRFSAERLKGVDSTLKIQPAKLEDSAVYLCASSLDPWGYDYEQYFGPGTRLTVT.

The chain has TRBV7-2 and TRBJ2-3; D possibly matches TRBD1 or TRBD2 (5 bases each). Trimming cost V 6 bases and J 4 bases, with 5 bases left between them. The CDR3 loop spans 11 amino acids. The germline V gene has CDR1 SGHTA and CDR2 FQGNSA. CDR3 loop: CASRGADTQYF. The CDR3, as DNA: TGTGCCAGCAGGGGGGCAGATACGCAGTATTTT. The full variable domain, its missing parts supplied by reference TRBV7-2 and TRBJ2-3, is GAGVSQSPSNKVTEKGKDVELRCDPISGHTALYWYRQSLGQGLEFLIYFQGNSAPDKSGLPSDRFSAERTGGSVSTLTIQRTQQEDSAVYLCASRGADTQYFGPGTRLTVL.

The chain carries TRBV5-4 and TRBJ2-7; D is ambiguous. The V end lost 1 base, the J end lost 3 bases, and 8 bases lay between the germline ends. This CDR3 region has 13 residues. The V gene's germline CDR1 is SGHNT and CDR2 YYREEE (reference sequence). This chain's CDR3 is CASSLLPGYEQYF. The CDR3 nucleotides read TGTGCCAGCAGCTTGCTGCCGGGCTACGAGCAGTACTTC. Based on the CDR3 plus reference TRBV5-4 and TRBJ2-7, the full variable domain is ETGVTQSPTHLIKTRGQQVTLRCSSQSGHNTVSWYQQALGQGPQFIFQYYREEENGRGNFPPRFSGLQFPNYSSELNVNALELDDSALYLCASSLLPGYEQYFGPGTRLTVT.

This chain connects TRBV5-6 to TRBJ2-7; D could derive from TRBD1 or TRBD2 (5 bases each). The CDR3 consists of 12 residues. Trimming removed 2 bases from V and 6 bases from J, with 9 bases in between. Germline-derived CDR1 and CDR2 are SGHDT and YYEEEE. DNA for the CDR3: TGTGCCAGCAGCTTCGGGACCTCCGAGCAGTACTTC. Its translation is CASSFGTSEQYF.

This chain uses TRBV11-3 with TRBJ2-2; D remains unclear. The CDR3 length is 13 residues. Trimming took off 4 bases at V and 8 bases at J, with 11 bases between the two ends. Germline lookup yields CDR1 SGHNT and CDR2 YENEEA. CDR3 in DNA: TGTGCCAGCAGCTATGTCACCACAGGGGAGCTGTTTTTT. It specifies CASSYVTTGELFF.

This chain links TRBV2 with TRBJ2-1, with 15 bases aligning to TRBD2. The CDR3 extends over 15 amino acids. Unmatched junction bases numbered 10, after V lost 4 bases and J lost 15 bases. Germline CDR1 reads SNHLY; CDR2 reads FYNNEI. CDR3 in amino acids: CASSALGLAGGRAFF. CDR3 sequence (DNA): TGTGCCAGCAGTGCACTCGGACTAGCGGGAGGGAGGGCGTTCTTC.

This clone was seen a handful of times. One end of the junction is discordant with germline, which a read error may explain. The V call is TRBV19, the J call TRBJ1-2; TRBD1 agrees at 7 bases. The CDR3 length is 14 residues. The germline V gene encodes CDR1 LNHDA and CDR2 SQIVND (reference sequence). This chain's CDR3 is CASTIDRAPYGYTF. CDR3 nucleotide sequence: TGTGCCAGTACTATAGACAGGGCGCCCTATGGCTACACCTTC.

The chain recombines TRBV5-1 with TRBJ1-1, with D tentatively TRBD1 (6 bases). This CDR3 has 14 amino acids. Germline CDR1 and CDR2: SGHRS and YFSETQ. V lost 4 bases, J lost 4 bases, and 14 bases lay in between. The DNA for the CDR3 is TGCGCCAGCAGCCCAGACGGCAGGGGCACTGAAGCTTTCTTT. Protein: CASSPDGRGTEAFF.

This clone was found once. The same CDR3 is also encoded by other DNA sequences in this sample. The gene calls are TRBV5-1 and TRBJ2-3; perhaps TRBD2 as D (6 bases). Germline CDR1 SGHRS, CDR2 YFSETQ. CDR3 length: 15 amino acids. The germline V and J ends were trimmed by 1 base and 0 bases, with 9 bases remaining between them. CDR3 DNA: TGCGCCAGCAGCTTGCGGACTACAAGCACAGATACGCAGTATTTT. Translation gives CASSLRTTSTDTQYF.

The gene calls are TRBV5-1 and TRBJ1-6; D gene unclear. CDR1 is SGHRS and CDR2 is YFSETQ in the germline V gene. The V gene lost 5 bases and the J gene lost 5 bases, with 11 bases spanning the gap. The CDR3 has 14 amino acids. The CDR3 region is CASRANGDNSPLHF. DNA for the CDR3: TGCGCCAGCAGGGCGAATGGAGATAATTCACCCCTCCACTTT.

This chain uses TRBV5-1 with TRBJ2-3; 10 bases are shared with TRBD2. The CDR3 sequence is 15 residues long. Germline CDR1 reads SGHRS; CDR2 reads YFSETQ. V lost 3 bases and J lost 6; bases outside the gene matches: 7. DNA of the CDR3: TGCGCCAGCAGCTGGGCTAGCGGGAGTTTGGATACGCAGTATTTT. This sequence encodes CASSWASGSLDTQYF.

V and J are TRBV7-2 and TRBJ1-5; no definite D call. CDR1 and CDR2 from the germline V gene are SGHTA and FQGNSA. The CDR3 runs 15 residues. Trimming removed 5 bases from V and 0 bases from J, with 11 bases in between. This CDR3 reads CASSQDGNSNQPQHF. The CDR3, as DNA: TGTGCCAGCAGCCAGGACGGGAATAGCAATCAGCCCCAGCATTTT. The entire variable domain, with the rest obtained from reference TRBV7-2 and TRBJ1-5, is as follows: GAGVSQSPSNKVTEKGKDVELRCDPISGHTALYWYRQSLGQGLEFLIYFQGNSAPDKSGLPSDRFSAERTGGSVSTLTIQRTQQEDSAVYLCASSQDGNSNQPQHFGDGTRLSIL.

This clone was counted a few times. The V call is TRBV6-6, the J call TRBJ1-4; 11 bases align to TRBD1. V lost 6 bases to trimming and J lost 7 bases; unmatched junction nucleotides: 4. Germline V gives CDR1 MNHNY, CDR2 SVGAGI (reference sequence). The CDR3 covers 14 residues. The CDR3 loop is CASSPGTGGEKLFF. The DNA of the CDR3 is TGTGCCAGCAGCCCCGGGACAGGGGGTGAAAAACTGTTTTTT.

The chain has TRBV5-1 and TRBJ2-2; 9 positions match TRBD1. The length of the CDR3 is 15 residues. CDR1 and CDR2 from the germline V gene are SGHRS and YFSETQ. V was clipped by 4 bases and J by 6 bases; unmatched bases: 7. In nucleotides, the CDR3 is TGCGCCAGCAGCCAGGGGGACAGGGAGCCCGGGGAGCTGTTTTTT. It codes for CASSQGDREPGELFF.

This clone has just one count. This chain links TRBV2 with TRBJ2-7; D remains ambiguous. V was pared by 3 bases and J by 2 bases, with 14 bases between. Germline lookup yields CDR1 SNHLY and CDR2 FYNNEI. The CDR3 spans 15 residues. The CDR3 sequence: CASSDVGFRTYEQYF. The CDR3 DNA reads TGTGCCAGCAGTGACGTGGGGTTCCGGACCTACGAGCAGTACTTC. Together with reference TRBV2 and TRBJ2-7, the CDR3 gives the full variable domain: EPEVTQTPSHQVTQMGQEVILRCVPISNHLYFYWYRQILGQKVEFLVSFYNNEISEKSEIFDDQFSVERPDGSNFTLKIRSTKLEDSAMYFCASSDVGFRTYEQYFGPGTRLTVT.

There are a few counts of this clone. V and J are TRBV7-2 and TRBJ2-1; no clear D. Germline-derived CDR1 and CDR2 are SGHTA and FQGNSA. The ends were cut back, 0 bases at V and 9 bases at J, with 18 bases in the middle. This CDR3 spans 16 amino acids. CDR3 amino acids: CASSLAKVAWKGEQFF. The CDR3 DNA reads as TGTGCCAGCAGCTTAGCGAAGGTAGCTTGGAAGGGTGAGCAGTTCTTC.

The rearrangement joins TRBV21-1 to TRBJ2-1; the D call TRBD2 from the table was never checked on the DNA. TRBV21-1 is termed a pseudogene. There are 15 residues in the CDR3. The CDR3, as DNA: TGTGCCAGCAGCAATTCTGGCGGGAGACGCAATGAGCAGTTCTTC. Protein: CASSNSGGRRNEQFF.

This rearrangement joins TRBV6-1 to TRBJ2-3, with a weak D call TRBD2 (6 bases). The CDR3 runs to 15 residues. Germline V gene lookup returns CDR1 MNHNS and CDR2 SASEGT. Trimming took off 2 bases at V and 4 bases at J, with 13 bases between the two ends. Written as DNA, the CDR3 is TGTGCCAGCAGTGAAAGGTCAGGGAGGTCAGATACGCAGTATTTT. It specifies CASSERSGRSDTQYF.

The rearrangement links TRBV4-3 to TRBJ2-3, with 7 bases lining up with TRBD2. Germline CDR1 LGHNA, CDR2 YSLEER. CDR3 length: 14 amino acids. J gave up 4 bases and V 1 base, and 2 bases lay outside the gene matches. The CDR3 protein is CASSQGGLPDTQYF. In DNA form, the CDR3 reads TGCGCCAGCAGCCAAGGGGGACTACCAGATACGCAGTATTTT.

The count of this clone is one. This rearrangement joins TRBV5-4 to TRBJ2-7; weak D call: TRBD2 (5 bases). The CDR3 sequence is 14 residues long. The germline V gene has CDR1 SGHNT and CDR2 YYREEE (reference sequence). V was shortened by 6 bases and J by 2 bases, with 15 bases between the two germline ends. The CDR3 loop reads CASKPGGLTYEQYF. In DNA, the CDR3 is TGTGCCAGCAAACCGGGCGGGTTAACCTACGAGCAGTACTTC.